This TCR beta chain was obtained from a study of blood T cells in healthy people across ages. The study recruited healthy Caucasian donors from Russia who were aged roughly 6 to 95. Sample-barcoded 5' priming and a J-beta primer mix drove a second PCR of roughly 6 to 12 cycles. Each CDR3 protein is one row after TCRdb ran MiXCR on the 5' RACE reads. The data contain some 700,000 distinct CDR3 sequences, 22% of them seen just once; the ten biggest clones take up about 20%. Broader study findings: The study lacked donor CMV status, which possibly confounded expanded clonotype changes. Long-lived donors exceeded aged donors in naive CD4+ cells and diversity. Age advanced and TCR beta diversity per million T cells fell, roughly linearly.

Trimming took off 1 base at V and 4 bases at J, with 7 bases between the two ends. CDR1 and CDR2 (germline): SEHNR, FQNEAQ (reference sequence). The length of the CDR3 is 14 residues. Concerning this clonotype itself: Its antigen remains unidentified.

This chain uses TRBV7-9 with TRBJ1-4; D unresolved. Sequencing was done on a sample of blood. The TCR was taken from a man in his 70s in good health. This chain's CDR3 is CASSLGGNNEKLFF. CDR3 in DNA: TGTGCCAGCAGCTTAGGAGGGAATAATGAAAAACTGTTTTTT.